A single T cell receptor (beta chain) is shown here with its context. What this receptor recognizes is not known. Within one base of it there is no much larger clone, and no base qualities were kept. This sample is drawn from a study of blood T cell repertoires in COVID-19 (dated by TCRdb to 2018 to 2020). In the study overall: Collaborator samples came from the United States, Italy and Spain and covered acute and convalescent phases of COVID-19. The material from the prospective study consisted of cDNA or gDNA derived from T cells, B-cell-depleted T cells, or PBMCs. Subjects who had been exposed to COVID-19, were actively infected with it, or had recovered from it provided the deeply sampled blood TCRbeta repertoires that made up the dataset. The repertoires were released in a freely available public database intended as a resource for research on the immune response to SARS-CoV-2. Samples were obtained from the ongoing ImmuneRACE study (first 160 participants) and from 1,200 or so subjects provided by 6 global collaborators. A de-identified subject ID, COVID-19 status, age in years and sex were almost always included in the sample metadata. Where available, HLA class I and class II types were obtained from metadata supplied by the sample provider rather than from assay-based typing.

For CDR1 and CDR2, the germline V gene (reference sequence) lists MNHNY and SVGAGI. V is shortened by 6 bases, J by 5 bases, and the region joining them spans 13 bases. CDR3 length: 14 amino acids, cysteine to phenylalanine. Only the CDR3 portion is preserved as DNA: 42 bases, with reading frame beginning at the first base. TCRbeta CDR3 regions were amplified from genomic DNA using the immunoSEQ Assay, a bias-controlled multiplex PCR. Turning to the authors' computational methods: Nucleated cell counts per sample were estimated from amplification of reference gene primers within the assay. Sequence reads were collapsed and filtered to measure the absolute abundance of every unique TCRbeta CDR3 rearrangement. For each sample, productive Simpson clonality was calculated as the square root of Simpson's diversity index over productive rearrangements. TCRdb stores this immuneACCESS table with in-frame sequences only. Part of the clones is absent; in the studies checked, under half of the shortfall reflects unresolved V genes, and no reason is known for the rest. V, J and clone size reflect that table, while D and trimming were determined from the DNA. Across this sample there are approximately 490,000 clones, with less than 90% seen only once. The ten largest clones represent roughly 8.5% of the sample.

Participants in the prospective study were enrolled through a virtual design, were aged roughly 18 to 100 years, and lived in approximately 24 United States geographic areas. In the prospective study, cohorts were assigned on the basis of participant-reported clinical history obtained from a screening survey and a study questionnaire. ImmuneRACE Cohort 3 recovered participants were defined by two consecutive negative NP/OP PCR tests, healthcare professional clearance, or symptom resolution. Mobile phlebotomists in the prospective study collected whole blood, serum and a nasopharyngeal or oropharyngeal swab from every participant. Additional blood draws and questionnaires over an approximately two-month period could optionally be provided by prospective study participants. Blood samples from the prospective study were shipped frozen or at room temperature prior to DNA extraction. Study-wide findings and limitations: How much clinical and demographic metadata was included differed by source and by participant, and the metadata was provided uncurated.

Recombination connected TRBV6-6 to TRBJ2-2; TRBD1 could be the D gene, as 5 bases match. This sequence was found in a woman aged 55-69 years who had recovered from COVID-19. The specimen sequenced was PBMCs or T cells enriched from blood (not recorded which). CDR3 loop: CASRAAGWTGELFF. The sequenced DNA: TGTGCCAGCAGGGCGGCAGGGTGGACCGGGGAGCTGTTTTTT.